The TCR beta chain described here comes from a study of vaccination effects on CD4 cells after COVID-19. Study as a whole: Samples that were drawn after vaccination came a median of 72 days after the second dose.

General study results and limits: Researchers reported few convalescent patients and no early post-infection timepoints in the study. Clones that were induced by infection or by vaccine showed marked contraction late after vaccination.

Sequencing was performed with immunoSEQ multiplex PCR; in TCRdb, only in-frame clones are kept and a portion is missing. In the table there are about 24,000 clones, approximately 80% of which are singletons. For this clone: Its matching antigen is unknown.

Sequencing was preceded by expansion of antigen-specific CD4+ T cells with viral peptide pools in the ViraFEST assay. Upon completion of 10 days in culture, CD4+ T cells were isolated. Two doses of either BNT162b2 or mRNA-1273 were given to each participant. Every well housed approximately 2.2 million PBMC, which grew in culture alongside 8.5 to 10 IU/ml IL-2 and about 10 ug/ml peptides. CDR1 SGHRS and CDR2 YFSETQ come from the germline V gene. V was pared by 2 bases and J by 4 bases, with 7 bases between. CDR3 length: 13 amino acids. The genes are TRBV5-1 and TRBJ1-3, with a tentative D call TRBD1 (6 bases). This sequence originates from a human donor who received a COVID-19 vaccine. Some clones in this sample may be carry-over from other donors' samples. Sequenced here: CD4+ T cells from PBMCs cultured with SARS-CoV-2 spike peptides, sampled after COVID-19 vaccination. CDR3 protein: CASSFGQGNTIYF. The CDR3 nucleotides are TGCGCCAGCAGCTTCGGACAGGGAAACACCATATATTTT.